These 10 T cell receptor beta chains originate from one sample sequenced in a study of T cells in Graves' hyperthyroidism and ophthalmopathy. Researchers amplified the TCR beta CDR3 regions from RNA transcripts. TCR CDR3 underwent first-round RT-PCR with the HTBI primer set. TCRdb independently ran MiXCR on the multiplex PCR reads; one entry per CDR3 protein. This sample has roughly 740,000 distinct CDR3 sequences; about 16% occur once, and the top ten carry around 8.1%. The sample consisted of blood. These receptor sequences come from a man between 18 and 35 years old with Graves' hyperthyroidism.

This clonotype was seen repeatedly, ten times or more. The genes are TRBV11-2 and TRBJ2-5, with D uncertain. The V end was cut by 5 bases, the J end by 1 base, with 14 bases between. CDR1 and CDR2 (germline): SGHAT, FQNNGV. CDR3 size: 15 residues. CDR3: CASSPRGRTQETQYF. DNA of the CDR3: TGTGCCAGCAGCCCCAGAGGACGGACCCAAGAGACCCAGTACTTC.

The rearrangement links TRBV5-4 to TRBJ2-1, with 11 bases identical to TRBD2. J was trimmed by 5 bases and V by 4 bases; bases with no gene match: 2. CDR3 length: 14 amino acids. Per the germline V gene, CDR1 is SGHNT and CDR2 is YYREEE (reference sequence). The CDR3 protein is CASSRLAGHNEQFF. CDR3 coding DNA: TGTGCCAGCAGCAGACTAGCGGGGCACAATGAGCAGTTCTTC.

Concerning this clonotype itself: Possible read error: a much larger clone is one base away. This chain uses TRBV12-3 or TRBV12-4 with TRBJ2-7; tentatively, D is TRBD1 (6 bases). This CDR3 is built from 12 residues. The CDR3 DNA is TGTGCCAGCACTGTACAGGGTTACGAGCGGTACTTC. Translated: CASTVQGYERYF.

This clonotype was observed at least ten times. The chain has TRBV7-2 and TRBJ2-1; D possibly corresponds to TRBD2 (6 bases). Germline values: CDR1 SGHTA, CDR2 FQGNSA. V was pared by 2 bases and J by 6 bases, with 14 bases between. The CDR3 length is 15 residues. CDR3 nucleotide sequence: TGTGCCAGCAGCTTAAATGGCGGGACCGGCAATGAGCAGTTCTTC. Its protein is CASSLNGGTGNEQFF.

This clonotype was picked up a small number of times. The chain uses TRBV6-5 and TRBJ1-1; D is possibly TRBD1 (5 bases). Germline values: CDR1 MNHEY, CDR2 SVGAGI. V lost 1 base to trimming and J lost 0 bases, with 15 bases between them. This CDR3 spans 17 amino acids. This CDR3 is CASSYWGPGEMNTEAFF. In DNA, the CDR3 is TGTGCCAGCAGTTACTGGGGACCGGGGGAGATGAACACTGAAGCTTTCTTT.

A word on this clonotype: A read error is possible here, since a much larger clone lies one base away. The chain links TRBV30 to TRBJ2-7; 10 bases are a match to TRBD1. Unmatched junction bases numbered 1, after V lost 3 bases and J lost 2 bases. CDR1 and CDR2 (germline): GTSNPN, SVGIG (reference sequence). This CDR3 comprises 13 residues. CDR3 bases: TGTGCCTGGAGCGGGACAGGGGCCTACGAGCAGTACTTC. Translation gives CAWSGTGAYEQYF.

Notes on this clonotype: Given a much more abundant clone one base away, this may be a read error. This chain joins TRBV6-2 or TRBV6-3 and TRBJ2-1; D is unresolved. V lost 0 bases, J lost 6 bases, and 6 bases lay in between. Per germline, CDR1 MNHEY and CDR2 SVGEGT. The CDR3 extends over 13 amino acids. The CDR3 spells CASSYSRVNEQFF. The CDR3 region has the DNA TGTGCCAGCAGTTACTCTAGGGTCAATGAGCAGTTCTTC.

This clonotype occurred a few times. The rearrangement links TRBV30 to TRBJ2-1, with TRBD2 identical over 13 bases. V lost 5 bases and J lost 7; bases outside the gene matches: 20. CDR1 is GTSNPN and CDR2 is SVGIG in the germline V gene (reference sequence). CDR3 length equals 19 residues. CDR3 DNA sequence: TGTGCCTGGGCTCCGTCCGGTTTCCCGACTAGCGGGAGGCCGAATGAGCAGTTCTTC. Translating it yields CAWAPSGFPTSGRPNEQFF.

The CDR3 reads CASKDRGPEAFF. The CDR3 nucleotides are TGTGCCAGCAAAGACAGGGGCCCTGAAGCTTTCTTT. J is TRBJ1-1 and V is TRBV2, with 8 positions matching TRBD1. The CDR3 sequence is 12 residues long. J lost 6 bases, V lost 7 bases, and 4 bases had no gene match. The V gene's germline CDR1 is SNHLY and CDR2 FYNNEI.

The chain recombines TRBV29-1 with TRBJ2-5; no reliable D call. This CDR3 spans 13 amino acids. Germline CDR1 SQVTM, CDR2 ANQGSEA. The V and J ends lost 3 bases and 1 base respectively, with 9 bases between them. The CDR3 nucleotides read TGCAGCGTTGACAGACGAGGCCAAGAGACCCAGTACTTC. Protein product: CSVDRRGQETQYF.